What follows are 6 T cell receptor beta chains derived from one specimen sequenced in a study of shared clonotypes between healthy human individuals. Repertoires were generated with immunoSEQ multiplex PCR, while TCRdb's copy carries only in-frame clones and drops some. The table has about 2,500,000 clones, around nine tenths seen once. Source material: naive CD4+ T cells sorted from blood. Indicated subset: CD45RA+ positively selected. These receptors originate from a man between 18 and 29 years old in good health.

V gene TRBV21-1 combines with J gene TRBJ1-1; TRBD1, as called in the table, went unchecked against the DNA. TRBV21-1 is deemed a pseudogene. The CDR3 length is 17 residues. As DNA, the CDR3 is TGTGCCAGCAGCAAAGGTCAGGGGTCGAAACCGGTCACTGAAGCTTTCTTT. Its translation: CASSKGQGSKPVTEAFF.

The genes are TRBV7-9 and TRBJ1-3; 8 bases match TRBD1. V was pared by 4 bases and J by 4 bases, with 6 bases of the junction left unmatched. This CDR3 region has 15 residues. The germline V gene has CDR1 SEHNR and CDR2 FQNEAQ (reference sequence). The CDR3 loop reads CASSSRTGLGNTIYF. DNA of the CDR3: TGTGCCAGCAGCTCACGGACAGGGTTGGGAAACACCATATATTTT.

The chain couples TRBV28 to TRBJ2-7, with 7 bases identical to TRBD1. Losses at the gene ends were 8 bases for V and 2 bases for J; bases not matched to a gene: 9. Germline V gene lookup returns CDR1 MDHEN and CDR2 SYDVKM. This CDR3 has 14 amino acids. CDR3: CASETPQGAYEQYF. DNA of the CDR3: TGTGCCAGCGAAACCCCGCAGGGGGCCTACGAGCAGTACTTC.

The chain employs TRBV6-5 and TRBJ1-1, with a possible D match to TRBD1 (5 bases). Germline CDR1 and CDR2: MNHEY and SVGAGI. Trimming stripped 4 bases from V and 1 base from J, with 10 bases between. The CDR3 spans 14 residues. The DNA of the CDR3 is TGTGCCAGCAGTTCCGGGACTTCGAACACTGAAGCTTTCTTT. Its protein is CASSSGTSNTEAFF.

The chain has TRBV15 and TRBJ1-1; no clear D gene. V was clipped by 7 bases and J by 1 base, with 10 bases between them. CDR3 length: 13 residues. CDR1 is LNHNV, CDR2 YYDKDF, per germline (reference sequence). The CDR3 is CATTLTRNTEAFF. DNA of the CDR3: TGTGCCACCACCCTAACAAGGAACACTGAAGCTTTCTTT.

Here the CDR3 reads CAIGVGTEAFF. The CDR3 DNA reads as TGTGCCATCGGAGTGGGCACTGAAGCTTTCTTT. The chain couples TRBV10-3 to TRBJ1-1; unclear D gene. The germline V gene encodes CDR1 ENHRY and CDR2 SYGVKD. V gave up 8 bases and J gave up 4 bases, with 8 bases separating them. This CDR3 comprises 11 residues.